The present TCR beta chain was sequenced within a study of blood T cell repertoires in COVID-19. For the study at large: Donors in the United States, Italy and Spain gave samples during acute or convalescent COVID-19.

Patients in Seattle were enrolled during active infection, then followed longitudinally. Repertoires were generated with immunoSEQ multiplex PCR, while TCRdb's copy carries only in-frame clones and drops some. The repertoire includes about 370,000 clones, around 87% of them detected once, and about 10% sits in the top ten. The V gene lost 7 bases and the J gene lost 0 bases, with 12 bases spanning the gap. The CDR3 runs to 14 residues. The germline gives CDR1 SNHLY, CDR2 FYNNEI. The TCR comes from a woman aged 25 to 39 with COVID-19, enrolled during active disease. The chain combines TRBV2 with TRBJ1-1; tentatively, D is TRBD1 (5 bases). The sequenced sample was peripheral blood. The CDR3 DNA reads TGTGCCAGCAAGACGGGGGGTATGAACACTGAAGCTTTCTTT. This gives the protein CASKTGGMNTEAFF.